Here is one T cell receptor beta chain with its context. Its matching antigen is unknown. Sequencing of TCR beta was performed on blood CD8+ and CD4+ T cells. The authors negatively isolated CD8+ and CD4+ T cells and FACS-enriched TEMRA cells. This sample is part of a study of CD8 T cells in Susac syndrome. General observations from the study: The study admitted that it had a relatively small number of individuals in its TCR sequencing and HLA analysis.

Reverse transcription used about 0.45 to 1 ug RNA and random hexamers. TCRdb analysed the immunoSEQ multiplex PCR reads with MiXCR anew, one entry per CDR3 protein. The table has 250,000 to 300,000 distinct CDR3 sequences, 85% seen once. The CDR3 extends over 13 amino acids. V was clipped by 3 bases and J by 4 bases, with 10 bases between them. Germline CDR1 reads MNHEY; CDR2 reads SMNVEV (reference sequence). This sequence originates from a human donor with multiple sclerosis. The chain employs TRBV27 and TRBJ2-7; D unresolved. The sequenced material came from CD8+ T cells from PBMCs. This chain's CDR3 is CASSLGSRYEQYF. CDR3 coding DNA: TGTGCCAGCAGTTTGGGAAGTCGGTACGAGCAGTACTTC.